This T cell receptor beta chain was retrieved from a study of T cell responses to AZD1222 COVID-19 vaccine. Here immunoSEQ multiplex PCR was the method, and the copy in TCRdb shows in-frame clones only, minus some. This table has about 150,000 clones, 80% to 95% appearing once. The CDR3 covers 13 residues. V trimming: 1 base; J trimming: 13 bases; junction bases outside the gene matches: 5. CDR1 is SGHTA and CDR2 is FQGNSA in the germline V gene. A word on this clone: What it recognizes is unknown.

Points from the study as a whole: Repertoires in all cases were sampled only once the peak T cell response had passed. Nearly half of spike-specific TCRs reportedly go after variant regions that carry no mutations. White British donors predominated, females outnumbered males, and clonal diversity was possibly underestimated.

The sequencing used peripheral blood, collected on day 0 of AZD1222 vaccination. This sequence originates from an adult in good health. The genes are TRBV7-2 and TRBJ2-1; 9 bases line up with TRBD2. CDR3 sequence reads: CASSLGLAGPQFF. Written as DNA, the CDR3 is TGTGCCAGCAGCTTAGGGCTAGCGGGACCCCAGTTCTTC.